These 31 T cell receptor beta chains originate from one sample sequenced in a study of CD8 T cells in Susac syndrome. Reverse transcription of about 0.5 to 1 ug RNA was carried out with random hexamers. TCRdb analysed the immunoSEQ multiplex PCR reads with MiXCR anew, one entry per CDR3 protein. The sample consists of some 130,000 distinct CDR3 sequences, 95% of them appearing once. The sample was CD8+ T cells from PBMCs. Receptors were obtained from a human donor with Susac syndrome.

The chain links TRBV27 to TRBJ2-1; D unclear. The CDR3 contains 11 residues. The V gene lost 4 bases and the J gene lost 8 bases, with 6 bases spanning the gap. Per germline, CDR1 MNHEY and CDR2 SMNVEV (reference sequence). DNA of the CDR3: TGTGCCAGCAGTTCGGTCCATGAGCAGTTCTTC. This translates into CASSSVHEQFF.

This rearrangement joins TRBV9 to TRBJ1-5; TRBD1 might be the D (5 bases). Trimming took off 0 bases at V and 6 bases at J, with 13 bases between the two ends. This CDR3 is 15 amino acids long. Germline V gene data show CDR1 as SGDLS and CDR2 as YYNGEE. The CDR3 loop reads CASSVDPGSSQPQHF. CDR3 nucleotide sequence: TGTGCCAGCAGCGTAGATCCAGGGTCGAGTCAGCCCCAGCATTTT.

The V gene is TRBV5-1, the J gene TRBJ2-7, with 8 bases matching TRBD1. CDR3 length equals 13 residues. Germline CDR1 reads SGHRS; CDR2 reads YFSETQ. The V segment lost 6 bases and the J segment 2 bases; nucleotides outside the gene matches: 4. As DNA, the CDR3 is TGCGCCAGCATGTGGACAGGGACCTACGAGCAGTACTTC. It is translated as CASMWTGTYEQYF.

The chain employs TRBV27 and TRBJ2-3, with 9 bases identical to TRBD1. Germline values: CDR1 MNHEY, CDR2 SMNVEV (reference sequence). The CDR3 contains 14 residues. This CDR3 reads CGTRGGQGGDTQYF. The CDR3 DNA reads TGTGGTACGAGAGGGGGACAGGGTGGTGATACGCAGTATTTT.

This clonotype occurred a few times. The chain employs TRBV4-1 and TRBJ2-3, with unresolved D. Trimming left V 0 bases short and J 2 bases short, with 6 bases between. This CDR3 has 14 residues. Germline CDR1 and CDR2: MGHRA and YSYEKL. Here the CDR3 reads CASSQDTFTDTQYF. The DNA for the CDR3 is TGCGCCAGCAGCCAAGATACTTTCACAGATACGCAGTATTTT.

J is TRBJ2-1 and V is TRBV24-1; D is undetermined. The V end was cut by 0 bases, the J end by 5 bases, with 7 bases between. This CDR3 has 14 amino acids. Germline values: CDR1 KGHDR, CDR2 SFDVKD. DNA of the CDR3: TGTGCCACCAGTGATTTGGCTACGAACAATGAGCAGTTCTTC. It codes for CATSDLATNNEQFF.

The J gene is TRBJ2-3, the V gene TRBV7-9; perhaps D is TRBD1 or TRBD2 (5 bases each). Germline V gene lookup returns CDR1 SEHNR and CDR2 FQNEAQ (reference sequence). Deletions cut 5 bases from V and 0 bases from J, with 9 bases between. The CDR3 is 14 amino acids. DNA for the CDR3: TGTGCCAGCAGCAACCGGGGCAGCACAGATACGCAGTATTTT. Translated: CASSNRGSTDTQYF.

The rearrangement links TRBV4-1 to TRBJ1-2; D gene ambiguous. Germline V gives CDR1 MGHRA, CDR2 YSYEKL. The CDR3 is 15 amino acids. Trimming pared 0 bases from V and 0 bases from J, leaving 8 bases between. The CDR3 reads CASSQEGLTNYGYTF. In nucleotides, the CDR3 is TGCGCCAGCAGCCAAGAGGGCCTAACTAACTATGGCTACACCTTC.

This chain joins TRBV9 and TRBJ2-1, with D perhaps matching TRBD2 (6 bases). V was cut by 0 bases and J by 8 bases, with 6 bases left in between. CDR3 size: 12 residues. CDR1 and CDR2 from the germline V gene are SGDLS and YYNGEE. The CDR3 sequence: CASSVGRDEQFF. Here the CDR3 DNA reads TGTGCCAGCAGCGTAGGGAGGGATGAGCAGTTCTTC.

The chain combines TRBV9 with TRBJ2-3; 12 bases are shared with TRBD2. The CDR3 runs 16 residues. Trimming at V came to 0 bases and at J to 5 bases, leaving 4 bases not matched to a gene. The germline V gene encodes CDR1 SGDLS and CDR2 YYNGEE. CDR3 residues: CASSVETSGSEDTQYF. CDR3 nucleotide sequence: TGTGCCAGCAGCGTAGAGACTAGCGGGAGTGAAGATACGCAGTATTTT.

The rearrangement joins TRBV7-6 to TRBJ2-7, with TRBD2 identical over 8 bases. This CDR3 is built from 15 residues. The V segment lost 1 base and the J segment 2 bases; nucleotides outside the gene matches: 4. CDR1 is SGHVS, CDR2 FNYEAQ, per germline. The CDR3 DNA is TGTGCCAGCAGCTTAGGGGGACTAGGGCCCTACGAGCAGTACTTC. Translating gives CASSLGGLGPYEQYF.

The chain carries TRBV5-4 and TRBJ2-7, with a tentative D call TRBD2 (5 bases). V was trimmed by 4 bases and J by 5 bases, leaving 13 bases between them. The CDR3 loop spans 13 amino acids. CDR1 is SGHNT and CDR2 is YYREEE in the germline V gene (reference sequence). The CDR3 here is CASSIPPRDEQYF. The CDR3 nucleotides are TGTGCCAGCAGCATTCCGCCGAGGGACGAGCAGTACTTC.

The chain links TRBV11-2 to TRBJ2-3; the match to TRBD2 covers 11 bases. This CDR3 spans 16 amino acids. CDR1 and CDR2 from the germline V gene are SGHAT and FQNNGV. Trimming cost V 3 bases and J 2 bases; bases outside gene matches: 4. In nucleotides, the CDR3 is TGTGCCAGCAGCTTTAGCGGGGGGGGGCACACAGATACGCAGTATTTT. Its protein product is CASSFSGGGHTDTQYF.

The chain has TRBV6-6 and TRBJ2-1; D is unresolved. The germline V and J ends were trimmed by 8 bases and 2 bases, with 10 bases remaining between them. Germline values: CDR1 MNHNY, CDR2 SVGAGI (reference sequence). The CDR3 spans 13 residues. CDR3: CASGRTAYNEQFF. The CDR3 bases are TGTGCCAGCGGGCGGACCGCCTACAATGAGCAGTTCTTC.

This chain connects TRBV9 to TRBJ2-6, with no clear D. Trimming cost V 3 bases and J 2 bases, with 9 bases left between them. Germline V CDR1 and CDR2: SGDLS, YYNGEE. The CDR3 length is 15 residues. The CDR3 DNA reads as TGTGCCAGCAGCGAGGGTGGGACTGGGGCCAACGTCCTGACTTTC. This codes for CASSEGGTGANVLTF.

The CDR3 spells CASSGASGRANEQYF. CDR3 coding DNA: TGTGCCAGCAGCGGAGCTAGCGGGAGGGCCAACGAGCAGTACTTC. The rearrangement joins TRBV5-6 to TRBJ2-7; TRBD2 agrees at 12 bases. V gave up 4 bases and J gave up 5 bases; unmatched junction bases: 7. This CDR3 has 15 residues. The germline CDR1 and CDR2 sequences are SGHDT and YYEEEE.

This rearrangement joins TRBV29-1 to TRBJ2-7, with no clear D. CDR3 length: 12 residues. Trimming took off 4 bases at V and 2 bases at J, with 9 bases between the two ends. Germline CDR1 is SQVTM and CDR2 is ANQGSEA. CDR3 nucleotides: TGCAGCGTTGGTACAGACACCTACGAGCAGTACTTC. It is translated as CSVGTDTYEQYF.

Here the CDR3 DNA reads TGTGCCAGCACCCCAGGACTAGCGGGCCCCTACGAGCAGTACTTC. Its protein is CASTPGLAGPYEQYF. The V call is TRBV28, the J call TRBJ2-7; 11 bases line up with TRBD2. The length of the CDR3 is 15 residues. With V trimmed by 7 bases and J by 2 bases, 7 bases remained unmatched. CDR1 and CDR2 (germline): MDHEN, SYDVKM.

The rearrangement uses TRBV9 and TRBJ2-1, with 7 positions matching TRBD2. Looked up from germline, CDR1 is SGDLS and CDR2 is YYNGEE. The CDR3 runs to 15 residues. Trimming removed 0 bases from V and 8 bases from J; junction bases left unmatched: 8. The CDR3 loop is CASSVGEGHWDEQFF. The DNA of the CDR3 is TGTGCCAGCAGCGTAGGGGAGGGGCATTGGGATGAGCAGTTCTTC.

CDR3 loop: CASSVGKGPSTDTQYF. For the CDR3, the DNA is TGTGCCAGCAGCGTAGGTAAGGGGCCAAGCACAGATACGCAGTATTTT. The chain links TRBV9 to TRBJ2-3; TRBD1 might be the D (5 bases). The CDR3 has 16 residues. CDR1 SGDLS and CDR2 YYNGEE come from the germline V gene. The germline V and J ends were trimmed by 0 bases and 0 bases, with 11 bases remaining between them.

The V and J genes are TRBV5-4 and TRBJ2-4; D call uncertain. This CDR3 comprises 14 residues. Trimming shortened V by 1 base and J by 0 bases, and 5 bases separated the two germline ends. Germline CDR1 reads SGHNT; CDR2 reads YYREEE (reference sequence). In DNA form, the CDR3 reads TGTGCCAGCAGCTTGTCGGAAGCCAAAAACATTCAGTACTTC. Translating gives CASSLSEAKNIQYF. Supplemented by reference TRBV5-4 and TRBJ2-4, the full variable domain reads ETGVTQSPTHLIKTRGQQVTLRCSSQSGHNTVSWYQQALGQGPQFIFQYYREEENGRGNFPPRFSGLQFPNYSSELNVNALELDDSALYLCASSLSEAKNIQYFGAGTRLSVL.

The chain employs TRBV5-6 and TRBJ1-5; 8 bases match TRBD1. The junction had 4 bases not matched to a gene; V was cut back by 2 bases and J by 3 bases. CDR1 SGHDT and CDR2 YYEEEE come from the germline V gene. This CDR3 spans 15 amino acids. Here the CDR3 reads CASSFGTGLNQPQHF. Written as DNA, the CDR3 is TGTGCCAGCAGCTTCGGGACAGGTCTCAATCAGCCCCAGCATTTT.

The chain joins TRBV11-2 to TRBJ2-3, with D possibly TRBD2 on 6 matching bases. V was cut by 2 bases and J by 9 bases, with 15 bases left in between. Germline CDR1 reads SGHAT; CDR2 reads FQNNGV. CDR3 size: 14 residues. CDR3 loop: CASSLYREPQTQYF. The CDR3 bases are TGTGCCAGCAGCTTATACCGGGAGCCTCAGACGCAGTATTTT.

The genes are TRBV18 and TRBJ1-3, with D hard to call. Per germline, CDR1 KGHSH and CDR2 LQKENI. The CDR3 runs 16 residues. V lost 1 base to trimming and J lost 0 bases, with 10 bases between them. As DNA, the CDR3 is TGTGCCAGCTCACCACTCGACGGGAGCTCTGGAAACACCATATATTTT. Translated, it gives CASSPLDGSSGNTIYF.

V gene TRBV12-5 combines with J gene TRBJ2-3, with D maybe TRBD2 (6 bases). CDR1 LGHNT and CDR2 FRNRAP come from the germline V gene. This CDR3 spans 15 amino acids. Trimming removed 0 bases from V and 2 bases from J, with 9 bases in between. The CDR3 is CASGLVGGITDTQYF. The DNA for the CDR3 is TGTGCTAGTGGTTTGGTCGGCGGGATCACAGATACGCAGTATTTT.

The V call is TRBV24-1, the J call TRBJ2-3; D is undetermined. Looked up from germline, CDR1 is KGHDR and CDR2 is SFDVKD. V was trimmed by 4 bases and J by 6 bases, leaving 4 bases between them. The CDR3 is made up of 11 amino acids. The CDR3 DNA reads as TGTGCCACCAGTGAGGCCGATACGCAGTATTTT. Translated, it gives CATSEADTQYF.

The chain combines TRBV28 with TRBJ2-2; D is ambiguous. Trimming removed 7 bases from V and 4 bases from J, with 13 bases in between. This CDR3 has 14 amino acids. Germline V gene data show CDR1 as MDHEN and CDR2 as SYDVKM. The CDR3 here is CASNVGRVTGELFF. In nucleotides, the CDR3 is TGTGCCAGCAACGTCGGACGGGTCACCGGGGAGCTGTTTTTT.

The gene calls are TRBV5-4 and TRBJ2-3; 10 nucleotides line up with TRBD2. The V gene end was trimmed by 2 bases and the J gene end by 5 bases; junction bases not matched to a gene: 5. Per germline, CDR1 SGHNT and CDR2 YYREEE (reference sequence). CDR3 length equals 15 residues. CDR3 nucleotide sequence: TGTGCCAGCAGCTTAGCGGGAGGGCCTTTAGATACGCAGTATTTT. Translating gives CASSLAGGPLDTQYF.

The chain carries TRBV20-1 and TRBJ2-1, with D unresolved. The CDR3 loop spans 14 amino acids. The germline V gene encodes CDR1 DFQATT and CDR2 SNEGSKA (reference sequence). With 5 bases removed from V and 8 bases from J, the gap between germline ends came to 19 bases. The DNA for the CDR3 is TGCAGTGCTCCGGACCCGAGGAGCCTACATGAGCAGTTCTTC. As protein: CSAPDPRSLHEQFF.

The rearrangement links TRBV29-1 to TRBJ2-7, with a tentative D call TRBD1 (5 bases). V gave up 7 bases and J gave up 4 bases, with 20 bases separating them. The CDR3 is 14 residues long. In germline, CDR1 is SQVTM, CDR2 ANQGSEA. The CDR3 DNA sequence: TGCAGCGCTACCTGGGGCAATATGGGATACGAGCAGTACTTC. It translates to CSATWGNMGYEQYF.

This chain's CDR3 is CASSHSRVEQFF. The CDR3 region has the DNA TGTGCCAGCAGCCATTCCAGGGTTGAGCAGTTCTTC. The rearrangement uses TRBV14 and TRBJ2-1; weak D call: TRBD1 (5 bases). The V and J ends lost 3 bases and 9 bases respectively, with 9 bases between them. The germline V gene encodes CDR1 SGHDN and CDR2 FVKESK. The CDR3 runs 12 residues.